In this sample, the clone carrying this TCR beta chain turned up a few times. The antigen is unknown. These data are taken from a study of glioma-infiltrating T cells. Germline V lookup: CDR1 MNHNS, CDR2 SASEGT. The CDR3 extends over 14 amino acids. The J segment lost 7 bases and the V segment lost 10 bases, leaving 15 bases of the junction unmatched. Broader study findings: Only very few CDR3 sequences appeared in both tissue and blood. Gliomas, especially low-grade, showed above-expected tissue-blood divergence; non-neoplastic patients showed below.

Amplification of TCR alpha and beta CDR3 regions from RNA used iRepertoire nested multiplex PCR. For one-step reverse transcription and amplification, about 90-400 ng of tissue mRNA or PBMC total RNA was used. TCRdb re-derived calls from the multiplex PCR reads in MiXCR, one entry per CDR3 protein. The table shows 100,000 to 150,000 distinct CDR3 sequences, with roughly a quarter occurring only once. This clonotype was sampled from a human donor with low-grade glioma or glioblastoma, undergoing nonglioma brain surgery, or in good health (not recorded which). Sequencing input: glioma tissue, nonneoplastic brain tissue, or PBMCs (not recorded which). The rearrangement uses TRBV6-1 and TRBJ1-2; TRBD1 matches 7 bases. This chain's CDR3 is CAIKPGDRDGGYTF. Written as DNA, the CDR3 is TGTGCCATCAAGCCCGGAGACAGGGATGGTGGCTACACCTTC.